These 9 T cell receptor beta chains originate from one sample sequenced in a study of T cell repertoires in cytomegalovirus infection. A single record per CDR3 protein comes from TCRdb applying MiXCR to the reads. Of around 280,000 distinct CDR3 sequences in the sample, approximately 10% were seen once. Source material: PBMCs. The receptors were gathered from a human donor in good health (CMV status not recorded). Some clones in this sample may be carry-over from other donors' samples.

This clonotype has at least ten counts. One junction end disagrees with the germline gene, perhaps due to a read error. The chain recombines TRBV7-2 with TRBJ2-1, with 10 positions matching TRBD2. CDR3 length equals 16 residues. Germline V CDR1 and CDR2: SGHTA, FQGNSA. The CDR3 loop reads CASSSRTSGAYNERFF. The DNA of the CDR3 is TGTGCCAGCAGCTCCCGGACTAGCGGTGCCTACAATGAGCGGTTCTTC.

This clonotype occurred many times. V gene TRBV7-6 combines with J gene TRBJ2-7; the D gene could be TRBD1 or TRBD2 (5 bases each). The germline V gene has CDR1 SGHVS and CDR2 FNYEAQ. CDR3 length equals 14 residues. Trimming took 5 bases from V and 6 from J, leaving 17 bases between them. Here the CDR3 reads CASSLRGERPEQYF. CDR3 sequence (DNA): TGTGCCAGCAGCCTTCGGGGCGAGAGGCCCGAGCAGTACTTC.

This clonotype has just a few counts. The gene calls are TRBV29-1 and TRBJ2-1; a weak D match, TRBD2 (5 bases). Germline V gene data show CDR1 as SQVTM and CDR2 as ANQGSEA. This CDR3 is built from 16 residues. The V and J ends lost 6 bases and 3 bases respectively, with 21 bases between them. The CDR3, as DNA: TGCAGCGTCCCGAGCGACTACCTAGCTGTCTACAATGAGCAGTTCTTC. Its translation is CSVPSDYLAVYNEQFF.

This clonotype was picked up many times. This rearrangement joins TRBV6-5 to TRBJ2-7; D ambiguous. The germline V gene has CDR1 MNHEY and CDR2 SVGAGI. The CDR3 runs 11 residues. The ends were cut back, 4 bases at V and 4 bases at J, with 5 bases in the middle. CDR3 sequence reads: CASSFEYEQYF. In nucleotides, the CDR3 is TGTGCCAGCAGTTTCGAGTACGAGCAGTACTTC.

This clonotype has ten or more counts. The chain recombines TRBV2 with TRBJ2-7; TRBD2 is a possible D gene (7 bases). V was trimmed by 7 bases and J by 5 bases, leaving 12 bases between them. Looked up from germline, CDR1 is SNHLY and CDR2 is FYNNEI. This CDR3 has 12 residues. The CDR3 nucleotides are TGTGCCAGCAAAGGGGGGGACCACGAGCAGTACTTC. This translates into CASKGGDHEQYF.

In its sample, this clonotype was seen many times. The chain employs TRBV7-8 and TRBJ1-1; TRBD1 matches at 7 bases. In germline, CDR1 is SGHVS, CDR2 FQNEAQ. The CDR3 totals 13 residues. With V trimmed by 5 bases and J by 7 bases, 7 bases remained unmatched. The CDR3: CASSADRTDEAFF. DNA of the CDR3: TGTGCCAGCAGCGCGGACAGGACCGATGAAGCTTTCTTT.

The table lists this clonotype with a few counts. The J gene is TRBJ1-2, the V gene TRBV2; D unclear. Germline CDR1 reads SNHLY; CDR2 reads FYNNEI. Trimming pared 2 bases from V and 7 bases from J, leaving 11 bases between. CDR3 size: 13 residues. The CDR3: CASSELEAIGYTF. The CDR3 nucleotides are TGTGCCAGCAGTGAATTGGAGGCGATTGGCTACACCTTC.

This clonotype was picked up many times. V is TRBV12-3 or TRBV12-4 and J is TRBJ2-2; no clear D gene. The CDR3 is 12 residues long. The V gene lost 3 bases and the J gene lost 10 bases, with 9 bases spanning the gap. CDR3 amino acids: CASSFLSEELFF. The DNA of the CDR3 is TGTGCCAGCAGTTTTCTGTCAGAGGAGCTGTTTTTT.

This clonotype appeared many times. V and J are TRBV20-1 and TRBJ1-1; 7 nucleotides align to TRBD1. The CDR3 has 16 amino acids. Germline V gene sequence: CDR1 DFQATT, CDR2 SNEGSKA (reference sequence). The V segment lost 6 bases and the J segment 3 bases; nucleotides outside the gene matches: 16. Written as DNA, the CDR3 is TGCAGTGCCCGAGGACAGGATGAGTTACTTTACACTGAAGCTTTCTTT. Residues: CSARGQDELLYTEAFF.